The next 5 T cell receptor beta chains were all read from a single sample in a study of post-analysis software for immune sequencing data. General observations from the study: Controls had lower frequencies than patients of 4 or 5 TRBV segments, which included TRBV5-6, TRBV5-1 and TRBV20-1.

Carried by the TCR beta cDNA libraries were unique molecular identifiers. TCRdb reprocessed the PCR reads with MiXCR, giving one entry per CDR3 protein. The top ten hold 1.5% to 2% of the sample, which has hundreds of thousands of distinct CDR3 sequences, around 44% seen once. Their antigens remain unidentified. The sample taken for sequencing was blood. The receptor source for this set is a girl aged 5 to 17 with multiple sclerosis.

The chain links TRBV12-3 or TRBV12-4 to TRBJ1-2; D is perhaps TRBD1 (5 bases). The CDR3 length is 14 residues. The V gene lost 3 bases and the J gene lost 7 bases, with 15 bases spanning the gap. The CDR3 spells CASSLIEGRGGYTF. The CDR3 DNA reads TGTGCCAGCAGTTTGATCGAGGGGAGGGGTGGCTACACCTTC.

This clonotype was observed a handful of times. The chain carries TRBV3-1 and TRBJ2-6; tentatively, D is TRBD1 (5 bases). The CDR3 spans 18 residues. With 4 bases removed from V and 3 bases from J, the gap between germline ends came to 19 bases. Germline assignment: CDR1 LGHDT and CDR2 YNNKEL (reference sequence). CDR3 in DNA: TGTGCCAGCAGCCCCACGCAGGGTTGGTCTTATGGGGCCAACGTCCTGACTTTC. This gives the protein CASSPTQGWSYGANVLTF.

The rearrangement uses TRBV3-1 and TRBJ2-1; D is perhaps TRBD2 (6 bases). This CDR3 is built from 15 residues. Germline CDR1 is LGHDT and CDR2 is YNNKEL (reference sequence). The germline V and J ends were trimmed by 2 bases and 1 base, with 9 bases remaining between them. The CDR3: CASSQLLASYNEQFF. CDR3 DNA: TGTGCCAGCAGCCAATTACTAGCATCCTACAATGAGCAGTTCTTC.

This clonotype was observed a few times. The gene calls are TRBV7-2 and TRBJ2-3; possibly TRBD1 for D (6 bases). The CDR3 covers 16 residues. Germline CDR1 and CDR2: SGHTA and FQGNSA. Trimming removed 5 bases at V and 0 bases at J, with 15 bases between. CDR3: CASSQQGGTSTDTQYF. In DNA form, the CDR3 reads TGTGCCAGCAGCCAACAGGGCGGTACTAGCACAGATACGCAGTATTTT.

The genes are TRBV18 and TRBJ2-7, with a possible D match to TRBD2 (5 bases). V gave up 6 bases and J gave up 4 bases, with 19 bases separating them. Germline-derived CDR1 and CDR2 are KGHSH and LQKENI. CDR3 length equals 15 residues. In DNA, the CDR3 is TGTGCCAGCTCTCCTAGAGGAGCGGAAACTTACGAGCAGTACTTC. Translated: CASSPRGAETYEQYF.